A single sample is the source of the 30 T cell receptor beta chains below, sequenced in a study of T cell responses to AZD1222 COVID-19 vaccine. Sequencing was performed with immunoSEQ multiplex PCR; in TCRdb, only in-frame clones are kept and a portion is missing. The profile shows 95,000 to 120,000 clones, about 91% of them singletons. Source: peripheral blood, taken 28 days after the second AZD1222 dose. The receptors here all came from an adult who received the AZD1222 COVID-19 vaccine.

CDR3 coding DNA: TGTGCCAGCAGTCGGGACAGGGTATCACCCCTCCACTTT. This sequence encodes CASSRDRVSPLHF. This chain links TRBV12-3 or TRBV12-4 with TRBJ1-6; TRBD1 matches 9 bases. V trimming: 5 bases; J trimming: 10 bases; junction bases outside the gene matches: 3. This CDR3 comprises 13 residues.

The sample holds one count of this clone. The chain joins TRBV2 to TRBJ2-5; tentatively, D is TRBD1 or TRBD2 (6 bases each). Trimming took off 11 bases at V and 3 bases at J, with 13 bases between the two ends. The CDR3 has 12 residues. CDR1 and CDR2 from the germline V gene are SNHLY and FYNNEI. CDR3 DNA sequence: TGTGCCGGAGGGGGAGGAAAAGAGACCCAGTACTTC. Its protein is CAGGGGKETQYF. The complete variable domain, with remaining parts taken from reference TRBV2 and TRBJ2-5, reads EPEVTQTPSHQVTQMGQEVILRCVPISNHLYFYWYRQILGQKVEFLVSFYNNEISEKSEIFDDQFSVERPDGSNFTLKIRSTKLEDSAMYFCAGGGGKETQYFGPGTRLLVL.

This clone was seen once. J is TRBJ2-1 and V is TRBV7-9; D is ambiguous. Per germline, CDR1 SEHNR and CDR2 FQNEAQ (reference sequence). V lost 6 bases and J lost 0, with 9 bases in between. The CDR3 covers 14 residues. As DNA, the CDR3 is TGTGCCAGCAGGTTCTCAAGCTCCTACAATGAGCAGTTCTTC. Encoded protein: CASRFSSSYNEQFF.

The chain carries TRBV10-3 and TRBJ1-4; unclear D gene. V dropped 6 bases and J dropped 4 bases, with 9 bases sitting between them. The CDR3 consists of 13 residues. Germline V gene sequence: CDR1 ENHRY, CDR2 SYGVKD. CDR3 nucleotides: TGTGCCATCAGGGGCAGCATTAATGAAAAACTGTTTTTT. It translates to CAIRGSINEKLFF.

The chain is built from TRBV14 and TRBJ1-2, with a weak D call TRBD1 (6 bases). Per the germline V gene, CDR1 is SGHDN and CDR2 is FVKESK. V was cut by 2 bases and J by 6 bases, with 13 bases left in between. The CDR3 spans 14 residues. CDR3 sequence (DNA): TGTGCCAGCAGCCAAAAACAGGGAGGGCATGGCTACACCTTC. Translation gives CASSQKQGGHGYTF.

This chain links TRBV7-9 with TRBJ2-3, with 9 bases that match TRBD2. Trimming took 3 bases from V and 4 from J; bases not matched to a gene: 2. This CDR3 contains 14 residues. Germline V gene lookup returns CDR1 SEHNR and CDR2 FQNEAQ (reference sequence). The CDR3 here is CASSFSGGADTQYF. Written as DNA, the CDR3 is TGTGCCAGCAGCTTTAGCGGGGGTGCAGATACGCAGTATTTT.

Here the CDR3 reads CASTTDRLGTEAFF. The CDR3 bases are TGTGCCAGCACCACCGACAGGTTAGGGACTGAAGCTTTCTTT. The rearrangement uses TRBV6-5 and TRBJ1-1; tentatively, D is TRBD1 (6 bases). The CDR3 sequence is 14 residues long. V gave up 7 bases and J gave up 5 bases, with 17 bases separating them. CDR1 and CDR2 from the germline V gene are MNHEY and SVGAGI.

The chain uses TRBV3-1 (or the pseudogene TRBV3-2) and TRBJ2-1; the D gene is possibly TRBD1 (6 bases). This CDR3 is built from 15 residues. CDR1 LGHDT and CDR2 YNNKEL come from the germline V gene (reference sequence). Trimming took off 0 bases at V and 9 bases at J, with 15 bases between the two ends. CDR3 region: CASSQDRQGITEQFF. DNA for the CDR3: TGTGCCAGCAGCCAAGATCGGCAGGGGATCACTGAGCAGTTCTTC.

V gene TRBV5-1 combines with J gene TRBJ1-4, with 9 bases matching TRBD1. V trimming: 4 bases; J trimming: 6 bases; junction bases outside the gene matches: 1. There are 13 residues in the CDR3. Germline assignment: CDR1 SGHRS and CDR2 YFSETQ. The CDR3 nucleotides read TGCGCCAGCAGCCGGGACAGGGATGAAAAACTGTTTTTT. Amino acids: CASSRDRDEKLFF.

The J gene is TRBJ2-7, the V gene TRBV7-2; D is uncertain. CDR3 length: 15 amino acids. With 1 base removed from V and 1 base from J, the gap between germline ends came to 11 bases. Germline CDR1 SGHTA, CDR2 FQGNSA. Here the CDR3 reads CASSLDGIRSYEQYF. The CDR3 nucleotides are TGTGCCAGCAGCTTAGATGGCATTCGGTCCTACGAGCAGTACTTC. Filled out from reference TRBV7-2 and TRBJ2-7, the complete variable domain reads GAGVSQSPSNKVTEKGKDVELRCDPISGHTALYWYRQSLGQGLEFLIYFQGNSAPDKSGLPSDRFSAERTGGSVSTLTIQRTQQEDSAVYLCASSLDGIRSYEQYFGPGTRLTVT.

V gene TRBV2 combines with J gene TRBJ1-5; D ambiguous. The CDR3 sequence is 15 residues long. V was trimmed by 5 bases and J by 3 bases, leaving 14 bases between them. The germline CDR1 and CDR2 sequences are SNHLY and FYNNEI. This chain's CDR3 is CASSPSSGTNQPQHF. The CDR3 bases are TGTGCCAGCAGTCCATCATCAGGAACCAATCAGCCCCAGCATTTT.

The CDR3 sequence: CASSRTGAPQETQYF. Here the CDR3 DNA reads TGTGCCAGCAGCAGGACAGGGGCTCCTCAAGAGACCCAGTACTTC. J is TRBJ2-5 and V is TRBV5-4; 9 nucleotides agree with TRBD1. The CDR3 sequence is 15 residues long. V was clipped by 4 bases and J by 2 bases; unmatched bases: 6. Germline V gene sequence: CDR1 SGHNT, CDR2 YYREEE (reference sequence).

This rearrangement joins TRBV10-2 to TRBJ1-4, with unresolved D. Germline CDR1 is WSHSY and CDR2 is SAAADI. The CDR3 consists of 13 residues. The V end lost 3 bases, the J end lost 3 bases, and 5 bases lay between the germline ends. CDR3: CASSDRSNEKLFF. CDR3 nucleotide sequence: TGCGCCAGCAGTGACAGATCTAATGAAAAACTGTTTTTT.

This clone was picked up a small number of times. The chain links TRBV4-3 to TRBJ1-5; 9 bases are shared with TRBD1. There are 16 residues in the CDR3. The germline CDR1 and CDR2 sequences are LGHNA and YSLEER. The ends lost 0 bases at V and 4 bases at J; junction bases unmatched: 4. CDR3 in amino acids: CASSQELGTGNQPQHF. CDR3 DNA: TGCGCCAGCAGCCAAGAGCTCGGGACAGGGAATCAGCCCCAGCATTTT.

The chain couples TRBV4-2 to TRBJ2-7, with 9 nucleotides matching TRBD2. CDR3 length equals 16 residues. In germline, CDR1 is LGHNA, CDR2 YNFKEQ. V trimming: 0 bases; J trimming: 2 bases; junction bases outside the gene matches: 5. The CDR3 DNA sequence: TGTGCCAGCAGCCAAGATCAGGCGGGGGGGCCCTACGAGCAGTACTTC. It translates to CASSQDQAGGPYEQYF.

The chain links TRBV18 to TRBJ1-1; TRBD1 might be the D (5 bases). Trimming took 1 base from V and 1 from J, leaving 13 bases between them. Germline V gives CDR1 KGHSH, CDR2 LQKENI. This CDR3 has 16 amino acids. In nucleotides, the CDR3 is TGTGCCAGCTCACCACGGCTCTCAGGGAAGAACACTGAAGCTTTCTTT. Its translation: CASSPRLSGKNTEAFF.

This chain joins TRBV20-1 and TRBJ1-5; a possible D gene is TRBD1 (5 bases). V was pared by 3 bases and J by 2 bases, with 14 bases between. CDR3 length: 15 residues. Germline CDR1 is DFQATT and CDR2 is SNEGSKA (reference sequence). The CDR3 sequence: CSASKGYFGNQPQHF. The CDR3 coding sequence is TGCAGTGCTAGTAAGGGGTATTTTGGCAATCAGCCCCAGCATTTT.

The chain couples TRBV6-1 to TRBJ1-5; D is possibly TRBD1 (5 bases). Looked up from germline, CDR1 is MNHNS and CDR2 is SASEGT. This CDR3 has 16 residues. V lost 2 bases, J lost 0 bases, and 11 bases lay in between. Here the CDR3 reads CASSERTGSSNQPQHF. Here the CDR3 DNA reads TGTGCCAGCAGTGAAAGAACAGGATCTAGCAATCAGCCCCAGCATTTT.

The chain couples TRBV6-2 or TRBV6-3 to TRBJ2-7; D not certain. This CDR3 spans 12 amino acids. Germline V lookup: CDR1 MNHEY, CDR2 SVGEGT. With 3 bases removed from V and 5 bases from J, the gap between germline ends came to 8 bases. CDR3 in DNA: TGTGCCAGCAGTTATACTGTCCACGAGCAGTACTTC. The encoded protein is CASSYTVHEQYF.

The rearrangement joins TRBV6-5 to TRBJ1-2, with D possibly matching TRBD1 (6 bases). This CDR3 has 14 amino acids. With 6 bases removed from V and 8 bases from J, the gap between germline ends came to 19 bases. Germline lookup yields CDR1 MNHEY and CDR2 SVGAGI. The CDR3 sequence: CASSDPGAPGGYTF. The CDR3 nucleotides are TGTGCCAGCAGCGACCCAGGGGCCCCTGGCGGCTACACCTTC.

The rearrangement joins TRBV7-6 to TRBJ2-5; 8 bases line up with TRBD2. The CDR3 runs to 17 residues. Trimming removed 0 bases from V and 2 bases from J; junction bases left unmatched: 8. CDR1 SGHVS and CDR2 FNYEAQ come from the germline V gene. CDR3 DNA: TGTGCCAGCAGCTTAGCGGAGTTAGCGGGGAGTCAAGAGACCCAGTACTTC. It codes for CASSLAELAGSQETQYF.

The rearrangement uses TRBV10-3 and TRBJ1-1; TRBD1 might be the D (5 bases). The length of the CDR3 is 14 residues. V shed 3 bases and J shed 9 bases, with 17 bases lying between them. The germline V gene has CDR1 ENHRY and CDR2 SYGVKD. The CDR3 region is CAISERDSPQKAFF. The CDR3, as DNA: TGTGCCATCAGTGAACGCGACAGCCCCCAGAAAGCTTTCTTT.

The table lists this clone with a few counts. V and J are TRBV5-6 and TRBJ1-1; D call uncertain. Germline-derived CDR1 and CDR2 are SGHDT and YYEEEE. There are 14 residues in the CDR3. The germline V and J ends were trimmed by 5 bases and 0 bases, with 11 bases remaining between them. CDR3 in amino acids: CASRQIQMNTEAFF. In nucleotides, the CDR3 is TGTGCCAGCAGGCAAATCCAGATGAACACTGAAGCTTTCTTT.

This rearrangement joins TRBV5-1 to TRBJ1-1; D is undetermined. CDR1 is SGHRS and CDR2 is YFSETQ in the germline V gene. The CDR3 is 14 residues long. V lost 4 bases, J lost 4 bases, and 14 bases lay in between. The CDR3 DNA reads TGCGCCAGCAGCGTCGGGATCTCGGGCACTGAAGCTTTCTTT. It codes for CASSVGISGTEAFF.

This chain links TRBV7-2 with TRBJ1-2, with 8 bases lining up with TRBD1. V shed 5 bases, J shed 5 bases, and the junction held 10 bases outside the gene matches. This CDR3 region has 15 residues. The germline V gene has CDR1 SGHTA and CDR2 FQGNSA. The CDR3 DNA reads as TGTGCCAGCAGCATTAGTTGGACAGGGCCTTATGGCTACACCTTC. It codes for CASSISWTGPYGYTF.

CDR3 in amino acids: CASSPEGSNQPQHF. The CDR3 DNA follows: TGCGCCAGCAGCCCTGAGGGTAGCAATCAGCCCCAGCATTTT. V gene TRBV5-1 combines with J gene TRBJ1-5; D uncertain. The V end lost 4 bases, the J end lost 0 bases, and 8 bases lay between the germline ends. CDR1 and CDR2 (germline): SGHRS, YFSETQ. The CDR3 runs to 14 residues.

In its sample, this clone was seen a few times. This rearrangement joins TRBV7-3 to TRBJ2-7; D is possibly TRBD1 or TRBD2 (6 bases each). The CDR3 runs to 13 residues. Deletions cut 1 base from V and 5 bases from J, with 9 bases between. Germline V CDR1 and CDR2: SGHTA, FQGTGA. This chain's CDR3 is CASSLNGGDEQYF. CDR3 sequence (DNA): TGTGCCAGCAGCTTAAACGGGGGCGACGAGCAGTACTTC.

This sequence joins TRBV18 and TRBJ1-5; the match to TRBD1 covers 9 bases. The ends lost 1 base at V and 4 bases at J; junction bases unmatched: 2. The CDR3 has 15 amino acids. Looked up from germline, CDR1 is KGHSH and CDR2 is LQKENI. The CDR3: CASSPRGTGNQPQHF. The CDR3 DNA reads TGTGCCAGCTCACCACGTGGGACAGGGAATCAGCCCCAGCATTTT.

This sequence joins TRBV19 and TRBJ1-1, with D tentatively TRBD1 (5 bases). Germline loops: CDR1 LNHDA, CDR2 SQIVND (reference sequence). This CDR3 region has 16 residues. Trimming shortened V by 6 bases and J by 2 bases, and 19 bases separated the two germline ends. The DNA of the CDR3 is TGTGCCAGTAGGCCCCAGGGAGGGTGGGCAAACACTGAAGCTTTCTTT. Its protein product is CASRPQGGWANTEAFF.

V and J are TRBV7-3 and TRBJ2-3, with TRBD2 matching 11 bases. CDR3 length: 17 residues. The ends lost 1 base at V and 4 bases at J; junction bases unmatched: 7. The V gene's germline CDR1 is SGHTA and CDR2 FQGTGA. In nucleotides, the CDR3 is TGTGCCAGCAGCTTAAGGCCGACTAGCGGGGTACCAGATACGCAGTATTTT. Translated, it gives CASSLRPTSGVPDTQYF.